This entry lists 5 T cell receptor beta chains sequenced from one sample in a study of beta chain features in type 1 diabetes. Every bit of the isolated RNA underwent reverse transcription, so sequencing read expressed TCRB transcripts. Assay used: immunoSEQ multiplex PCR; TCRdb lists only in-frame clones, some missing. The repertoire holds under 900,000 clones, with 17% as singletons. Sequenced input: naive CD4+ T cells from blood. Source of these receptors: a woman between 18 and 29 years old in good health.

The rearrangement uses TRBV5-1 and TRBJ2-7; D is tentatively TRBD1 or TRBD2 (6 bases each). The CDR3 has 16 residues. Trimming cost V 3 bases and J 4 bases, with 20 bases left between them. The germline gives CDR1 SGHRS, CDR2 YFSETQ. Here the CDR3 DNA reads TGCGCCAGCAGCTCGGACCAATTTCGAGGGGGGTACGAGCAGTACTTC. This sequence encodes CASSSDQFRGGYEQYF.

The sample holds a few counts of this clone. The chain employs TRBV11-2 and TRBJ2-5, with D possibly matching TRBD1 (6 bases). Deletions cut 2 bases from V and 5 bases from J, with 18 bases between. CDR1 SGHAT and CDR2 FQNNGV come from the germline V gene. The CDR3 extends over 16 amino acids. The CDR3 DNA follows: TGTGCCAGCAGCTTACGTTATATCTCCCAGGGGGAGACCCAGTACTTC. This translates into CASSLRYISQGETQYF.

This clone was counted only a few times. DNA for the CDR3: TGTGCCAGCGGGGCCAGCGGGAGACAAGAGACCCAGTACTTC. Its protein product is CASGASGRQETQYF. The V call is TRBV9, the J call TRBJ2-5, with 8 bases aligning to TRBD2. Per the germline V gene, CDR1 is SGDLS and CDR2 is YYNGEE. The CDR3 sequence is 14 residues long. Unmatched junction bases numbered 7, after V lost 7 bases and J lost 2 bases. Filled out from reference TRBV9 and TRBJ2-5, the complete variable domain reads DSGVTQTPKHLITATGQRVTLRCSPRSGDLSVYWYQQSLDQGLQFLIQYYNGEERAKGNILERFSAQQFPDLHSELNLSSLELGDSALYFCASGASGRQETQYFGPGTRLLVL.

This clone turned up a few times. The CDR3 sequence: CASSLERSYEQYF. The CDR3 coding sequence is TGTGCCAGCAGCTTAGAGAGGTCCTACGAGCAGTACTTC. This chain links TRBV7-8 with TRBJ2-7; D ambiguous. The CDR3 has 13 amino acids. The V end was cut by 1 base, the J end by 1 base, with 5 bases between. Per the germline V gene, CDR1 is SGHVS and CDR2 is FQNEAQ.

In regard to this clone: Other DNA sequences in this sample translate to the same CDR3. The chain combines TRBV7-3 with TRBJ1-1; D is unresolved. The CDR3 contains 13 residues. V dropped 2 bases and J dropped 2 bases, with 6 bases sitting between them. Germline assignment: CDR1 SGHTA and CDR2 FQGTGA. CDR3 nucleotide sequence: TGTGCCAGCAGCTTATGGGTAAACACTGAAGCTTTCTTT. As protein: CASSLWVNTEAFF.